The sequence of this TCR beta chain was determined in a study of blood T cells in healthy people across ages. Looking at the study overall: T cells yielded about one barcoded beta molecule per two cells through template switching.

The V and J ends lost 3 bases and 1 base respectively, with 3 bases between them. Germline values: CDR1 SGHAT, CDR2 FQNNGV. The CDR3 is 12 residues long. Samples each had at least 6 micrograms of total RNA extracted. Alongside a J-beta primer mix, a sample-barcoded 5' primer served in a second PCR lasting about 6 to 12 cycles. Each of the cDNA molecules was tagged by a template-switch adaptor with 12 random nucleotides. Paired-end reads containing CDR3 totaled no fewer than 3 million for each sample. One entry per CDR3 protein results from TCRdb running MiXCR on the 5' RACE reads. The table has 980,000 or so distinct CDR3 sequences, roughly 43% seen once.

The chain has TRBV11-2 and TRBJ1-1; no clear D gene. This clonotype was obtained from a man aged 25 to 40 in good health. The sequencing sample was made of blood. CDR3 nucleotide sequence: TGTGCCAGCAGCTTTGAGAACACTGAAGCTTTCTTT. This codes for CASSFENTEAFF.